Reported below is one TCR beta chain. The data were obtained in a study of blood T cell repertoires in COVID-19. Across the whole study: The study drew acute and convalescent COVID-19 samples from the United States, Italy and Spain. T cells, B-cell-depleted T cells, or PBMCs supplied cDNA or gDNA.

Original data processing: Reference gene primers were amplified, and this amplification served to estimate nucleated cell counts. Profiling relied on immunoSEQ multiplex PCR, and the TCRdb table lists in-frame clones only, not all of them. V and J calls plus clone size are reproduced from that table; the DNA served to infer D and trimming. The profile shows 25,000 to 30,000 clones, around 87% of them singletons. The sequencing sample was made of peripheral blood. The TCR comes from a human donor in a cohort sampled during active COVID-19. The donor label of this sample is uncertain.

This CDR3 reads CASSGGMGETQYF. DNA for the CDR3: TGTGCCAGTAGTGGCGGGATGGGGGAGACCCAGTACTTC. The V call is TRBV19, the J call TRBJ2-5; D possibly corresponds to TRBD2 (6 bases). The germline V gene has CDR1 LNHDA and CDR2 SQIVND (reference sequence). Trimming shortened V by 5 bases and J by 5 bases, and 12 bases separated the two germline ends. This CDR3 is 13 amino acids long.